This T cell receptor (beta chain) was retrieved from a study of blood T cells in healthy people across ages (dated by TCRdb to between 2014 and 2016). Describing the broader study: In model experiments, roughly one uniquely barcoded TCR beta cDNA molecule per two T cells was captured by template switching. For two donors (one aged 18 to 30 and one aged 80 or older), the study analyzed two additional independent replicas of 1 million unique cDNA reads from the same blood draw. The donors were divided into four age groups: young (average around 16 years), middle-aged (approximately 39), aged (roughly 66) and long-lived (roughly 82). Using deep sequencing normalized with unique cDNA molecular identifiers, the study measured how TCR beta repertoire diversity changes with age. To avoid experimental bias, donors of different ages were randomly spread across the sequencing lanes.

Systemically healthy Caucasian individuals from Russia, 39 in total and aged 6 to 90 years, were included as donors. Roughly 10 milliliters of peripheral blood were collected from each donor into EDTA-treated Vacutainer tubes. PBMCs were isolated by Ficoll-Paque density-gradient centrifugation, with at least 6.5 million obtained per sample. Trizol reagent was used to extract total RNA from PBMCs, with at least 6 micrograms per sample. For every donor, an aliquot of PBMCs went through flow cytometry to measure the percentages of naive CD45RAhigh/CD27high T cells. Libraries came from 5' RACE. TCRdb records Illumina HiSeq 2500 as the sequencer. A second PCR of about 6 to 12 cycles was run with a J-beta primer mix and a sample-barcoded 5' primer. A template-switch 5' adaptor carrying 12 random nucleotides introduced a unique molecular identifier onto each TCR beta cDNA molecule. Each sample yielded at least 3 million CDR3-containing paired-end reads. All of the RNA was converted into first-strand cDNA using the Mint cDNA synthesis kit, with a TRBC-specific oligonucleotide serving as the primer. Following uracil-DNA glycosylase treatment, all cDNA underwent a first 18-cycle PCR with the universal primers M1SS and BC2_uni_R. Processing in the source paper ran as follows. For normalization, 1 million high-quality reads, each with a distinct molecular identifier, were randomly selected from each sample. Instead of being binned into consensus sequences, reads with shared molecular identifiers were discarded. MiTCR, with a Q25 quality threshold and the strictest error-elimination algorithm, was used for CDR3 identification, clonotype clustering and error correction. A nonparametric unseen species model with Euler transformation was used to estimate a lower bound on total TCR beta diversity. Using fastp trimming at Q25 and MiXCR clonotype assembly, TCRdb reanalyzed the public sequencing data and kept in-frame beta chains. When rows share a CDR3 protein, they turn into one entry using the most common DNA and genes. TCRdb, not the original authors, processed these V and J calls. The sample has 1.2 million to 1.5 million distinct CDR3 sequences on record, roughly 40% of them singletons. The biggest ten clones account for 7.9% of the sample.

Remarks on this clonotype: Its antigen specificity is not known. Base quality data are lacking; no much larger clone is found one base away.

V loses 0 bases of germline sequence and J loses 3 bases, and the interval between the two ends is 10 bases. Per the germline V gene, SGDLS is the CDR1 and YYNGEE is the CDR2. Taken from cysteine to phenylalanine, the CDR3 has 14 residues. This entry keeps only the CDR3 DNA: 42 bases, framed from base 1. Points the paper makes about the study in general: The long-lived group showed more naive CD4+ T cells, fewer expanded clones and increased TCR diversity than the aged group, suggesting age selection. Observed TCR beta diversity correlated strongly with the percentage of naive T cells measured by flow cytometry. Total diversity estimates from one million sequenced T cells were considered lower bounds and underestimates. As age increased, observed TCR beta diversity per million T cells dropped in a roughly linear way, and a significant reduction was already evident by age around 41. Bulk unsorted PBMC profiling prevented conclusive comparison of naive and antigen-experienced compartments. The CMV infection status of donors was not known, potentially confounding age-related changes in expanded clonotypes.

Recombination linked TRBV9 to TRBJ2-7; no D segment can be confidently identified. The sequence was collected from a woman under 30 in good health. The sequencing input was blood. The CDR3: CASSVALGNYEQYF. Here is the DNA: TGTGCCAGCAGCGTAGCCCTAGGGAACTACGAGCAGTACTTC.